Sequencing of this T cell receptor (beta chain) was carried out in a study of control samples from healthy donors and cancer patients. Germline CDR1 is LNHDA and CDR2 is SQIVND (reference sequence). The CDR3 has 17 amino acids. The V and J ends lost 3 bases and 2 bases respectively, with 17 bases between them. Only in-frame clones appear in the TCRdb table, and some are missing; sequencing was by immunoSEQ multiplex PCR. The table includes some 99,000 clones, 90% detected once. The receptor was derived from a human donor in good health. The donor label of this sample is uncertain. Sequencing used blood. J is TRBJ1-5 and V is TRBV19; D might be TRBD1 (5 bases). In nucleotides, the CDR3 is TGTGCCAGTAGTATTTGGGGGGGTCAACAGGGCAATCAGCCCCAGCATTTT. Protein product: CASSIWGGQQGNQPQHF.